The clone carrying this T cell receptor (beta chain) showed up many times. No antigen is known for it. CDR3 and TCR beta VDJ profiling relied on a genomic DNA template. In TCRdb, the reads were re-called with MiXCR into one record per CDR3 protein. Among 450,000 to 600,000 distinct CDR3 sequences listed, more than 25% were seen once. These data are taken from a study of CD8+CD57+ T cells in acquired aplastic anemia. Study-level background: Mean yield of DNA from sorted CD4+ and CD8+ cells was 2.5 to 4 ug.

Patients picked for sequencing had shown CD8+CD57+ cell expansion detected by flow cytometry. Findings and caveats of the study: The same twenty-nine CD8+ CDR3 sequences occurred in patients and in controls.

J lost 8 bases, V lost 3 bases, and 8 bases had no gene match. The germline gives CDR1 LNHDA, CDR2 SQIVND (reference sequence). The CDR3 runs 15 residues. This receptor was taken from a human donor with aplastic anemia. The sample consisted of sorted CD4+, CD8+, or CD8+CD57+ T cells (not recorded which) from PBMCs. The chain recombines TRBV19 with TRBJ1-2; 11 bases map to TRBD1. CDR3 sequence: CASSMDRTGGSGYTF. The CDR3 DNA sequence: TGTGCCAGTAGTATGGACAGGACAGGGGGCAGCGGCTACACCTTC.